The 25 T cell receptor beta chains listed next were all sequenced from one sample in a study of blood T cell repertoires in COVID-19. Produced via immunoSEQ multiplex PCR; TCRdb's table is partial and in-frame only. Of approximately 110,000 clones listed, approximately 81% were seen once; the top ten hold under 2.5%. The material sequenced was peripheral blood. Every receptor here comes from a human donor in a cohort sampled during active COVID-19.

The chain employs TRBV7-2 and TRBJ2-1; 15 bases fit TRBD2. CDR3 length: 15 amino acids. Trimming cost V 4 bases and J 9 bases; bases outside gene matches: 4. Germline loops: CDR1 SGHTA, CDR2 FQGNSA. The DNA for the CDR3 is TGTGCCAGCAGCTCGGGACTAGCGGGAGGTGGTGAGCAGTTCTTC. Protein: CASSSGLAGGGEQFF.

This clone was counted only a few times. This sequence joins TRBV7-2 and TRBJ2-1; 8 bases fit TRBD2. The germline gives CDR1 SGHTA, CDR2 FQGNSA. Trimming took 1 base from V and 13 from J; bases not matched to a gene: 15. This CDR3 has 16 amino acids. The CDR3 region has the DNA TGTGCCAGCAGCTTAGTCTATGTGCTAGCGGGTGTCCCTCAGTTCTTC. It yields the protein CASSLVYVLAGVPQFF.

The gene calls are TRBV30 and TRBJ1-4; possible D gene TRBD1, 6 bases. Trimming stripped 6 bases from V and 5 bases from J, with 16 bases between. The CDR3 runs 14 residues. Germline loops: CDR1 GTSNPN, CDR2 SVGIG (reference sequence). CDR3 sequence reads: CACSDREGNEKLFF. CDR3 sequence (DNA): TGTGCCTGTTCGGACAGAGAGGGGAATGAAAAACTGTTTTTT.

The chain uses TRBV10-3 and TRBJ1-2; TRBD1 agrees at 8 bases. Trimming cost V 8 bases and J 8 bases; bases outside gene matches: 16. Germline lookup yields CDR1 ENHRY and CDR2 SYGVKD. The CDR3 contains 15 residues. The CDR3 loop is CAIGSSFGQGEGYTF. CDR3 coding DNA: TGTGCCATCGGGTCGAGTTTTGGACAGGGTGAAGGCTACACCTTC.

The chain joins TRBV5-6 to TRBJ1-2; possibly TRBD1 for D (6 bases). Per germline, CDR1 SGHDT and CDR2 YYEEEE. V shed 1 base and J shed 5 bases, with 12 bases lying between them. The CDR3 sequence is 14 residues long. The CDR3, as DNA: TGTGCCAGCAGCTTGAATGGACAGCATTATGGCTACACCTTC. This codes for CASSLNGQHYGYTF.

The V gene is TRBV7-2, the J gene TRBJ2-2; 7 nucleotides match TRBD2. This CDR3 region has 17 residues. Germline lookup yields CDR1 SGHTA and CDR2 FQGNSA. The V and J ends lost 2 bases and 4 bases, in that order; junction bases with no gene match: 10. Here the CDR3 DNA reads TGTGCCAGCAGCTTATACTCTGGCGGGAGAGGCACCGGGGAGCTGTTTTTT. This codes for CASSLYSGGRGTGELFF.

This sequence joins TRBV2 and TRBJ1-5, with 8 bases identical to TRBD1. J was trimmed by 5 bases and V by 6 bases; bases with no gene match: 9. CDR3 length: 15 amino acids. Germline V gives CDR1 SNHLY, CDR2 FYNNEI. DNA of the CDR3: TGTGCCAGCAGGGGACTTAAGACAGGGGATCAGCCCCAGCATTTT. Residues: CASRGLKTGDQPQHF. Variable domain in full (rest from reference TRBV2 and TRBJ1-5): EPEVTQTPSHQVTQMGQEVILRCVPISNHLYFYWYRQILGQKVEFLVSFYNNEISEKSEIFDDQFSVERPDGSNFTLKIRSTKLEDSAMYFCASRGLKTGDQPQHFGDGTRLSIL.

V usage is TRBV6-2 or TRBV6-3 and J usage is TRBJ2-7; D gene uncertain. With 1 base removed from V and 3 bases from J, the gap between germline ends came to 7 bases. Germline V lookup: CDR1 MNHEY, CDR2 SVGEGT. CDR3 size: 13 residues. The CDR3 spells CASSYFRGYEQYF. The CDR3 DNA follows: TGTGCCAGCAGTTACTTTAGAGGCTACGAGCAGTACTTC.

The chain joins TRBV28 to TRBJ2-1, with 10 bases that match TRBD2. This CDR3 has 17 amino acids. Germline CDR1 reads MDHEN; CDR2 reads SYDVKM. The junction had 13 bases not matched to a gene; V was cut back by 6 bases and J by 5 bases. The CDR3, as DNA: TGTGCCAGCAGCCCGGGGGGTAGCGGGGGGTTTCACAATGAGCAGTTCTTC. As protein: CASSPGGSGGFHNEQFF.

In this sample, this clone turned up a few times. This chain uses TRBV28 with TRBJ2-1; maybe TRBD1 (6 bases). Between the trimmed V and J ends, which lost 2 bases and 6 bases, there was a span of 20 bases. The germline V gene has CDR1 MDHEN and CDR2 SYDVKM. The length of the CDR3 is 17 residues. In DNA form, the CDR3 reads TGTGCCAGCAGTTTACTTAGGGGGATAGTGTTTGGCAATGAGCAGTTCTTC. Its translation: CASSLLRGIVFGNEQFF. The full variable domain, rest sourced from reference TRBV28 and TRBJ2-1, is DVKVTQSSRYLVKRTGEKVFLECVQDMDHENMFWYRQDPGLGLRLIYFSYDVKMKEKGDIPEGYSVSREKKERFSLILESASTNQTSMYLCASSLLRGIVFGNEQFFGPGTRLTVL.

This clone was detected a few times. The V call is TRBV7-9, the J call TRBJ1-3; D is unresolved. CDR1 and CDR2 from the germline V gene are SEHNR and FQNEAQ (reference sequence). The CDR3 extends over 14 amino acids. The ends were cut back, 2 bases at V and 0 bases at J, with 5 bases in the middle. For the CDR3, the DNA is TGTGCCAGCAGCTTATTAGTCTCTGGAAACACCATATATTTT. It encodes CASSLLVSGNTIYF.

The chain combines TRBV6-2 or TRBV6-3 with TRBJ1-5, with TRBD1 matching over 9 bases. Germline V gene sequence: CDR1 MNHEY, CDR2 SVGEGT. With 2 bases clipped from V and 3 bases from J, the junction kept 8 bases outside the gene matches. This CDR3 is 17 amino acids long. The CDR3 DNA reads TGTGCCAGCAGTTACGTCCCGGGACAGGGTCCCAATCAGCCCCAGCATTTT. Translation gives CASSYVPGQGPNQPQHF.

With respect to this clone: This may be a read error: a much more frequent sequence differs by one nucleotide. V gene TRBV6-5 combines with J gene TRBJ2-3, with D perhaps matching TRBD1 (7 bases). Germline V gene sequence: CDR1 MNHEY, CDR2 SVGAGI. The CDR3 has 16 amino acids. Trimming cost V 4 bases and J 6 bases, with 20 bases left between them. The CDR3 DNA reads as TGTGCCAGCAGTTTAGGAAGGGGGCGGGGTTCGGATACGCAGTATTTT. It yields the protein CASSLGRGRGSDTQYF.

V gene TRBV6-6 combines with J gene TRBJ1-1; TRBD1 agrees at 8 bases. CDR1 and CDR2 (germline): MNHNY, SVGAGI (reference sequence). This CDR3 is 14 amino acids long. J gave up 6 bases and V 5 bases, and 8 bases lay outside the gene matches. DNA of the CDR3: TGTGCCAGCAGTGACCGGACAGGGTACGCTGAAGCTTTCTTT. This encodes CASSDRTGYAEAFF.

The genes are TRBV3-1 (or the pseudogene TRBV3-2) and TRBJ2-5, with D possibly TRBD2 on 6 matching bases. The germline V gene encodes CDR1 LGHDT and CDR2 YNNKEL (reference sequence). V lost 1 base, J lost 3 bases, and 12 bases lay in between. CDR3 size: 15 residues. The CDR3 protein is CASSQVSGGKETQYF. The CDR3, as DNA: TGTGCCAGCAGCCAAGTTAGTGGCGGGAAAGAGACCCAGTACTTC.

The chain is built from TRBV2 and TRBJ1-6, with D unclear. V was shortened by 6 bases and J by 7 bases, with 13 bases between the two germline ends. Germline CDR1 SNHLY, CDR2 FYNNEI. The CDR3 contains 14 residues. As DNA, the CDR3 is TGTGCCAGCAGCGGTGTCAGCGAAAATTCACCCCTCCACTTT. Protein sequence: CASSGVSENSPLHF.

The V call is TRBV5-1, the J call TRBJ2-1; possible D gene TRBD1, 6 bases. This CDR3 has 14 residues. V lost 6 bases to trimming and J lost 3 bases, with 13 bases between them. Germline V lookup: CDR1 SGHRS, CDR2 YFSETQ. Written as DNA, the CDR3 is TGCGCCAGCACCTTCTCGGACAGCTACAATGAGCAGTTCTTC. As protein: CASTFSDSYNEQFF. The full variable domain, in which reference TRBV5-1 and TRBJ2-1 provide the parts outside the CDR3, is KAGVTQTPRYLIKTRGQQVTLSCSPISGHRSVSWYQQTPGQGLQFLFEYFSETQRNKGNFPGRFSGRQFSNSRSEMNVSTLELGDSALYLCASTFSDSYNEQFFGPGTRLTVL.

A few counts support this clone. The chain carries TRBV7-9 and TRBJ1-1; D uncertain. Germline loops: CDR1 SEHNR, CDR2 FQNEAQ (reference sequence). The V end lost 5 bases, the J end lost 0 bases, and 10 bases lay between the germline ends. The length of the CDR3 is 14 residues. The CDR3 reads CASSGLVMNTEAFF. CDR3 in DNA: TGTGCCAGCAGCGGCCTGGTTATGAACACTGAAGCTTTCTTT. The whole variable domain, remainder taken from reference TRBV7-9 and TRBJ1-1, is DTGVSQNPRHKITKRGQNVTFRCDPISEHNRLYWYRQTLGQGPEFLTYFQNEAQLEKSRLLSDRFSAERPKGSFSTLEIQRTEQGDSAMYLCASSGLVMNTEAFFGQGTRLTVV.

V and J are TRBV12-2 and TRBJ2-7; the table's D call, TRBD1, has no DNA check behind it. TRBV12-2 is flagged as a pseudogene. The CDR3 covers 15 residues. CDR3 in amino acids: CASRPEGAGESEQYF. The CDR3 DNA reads TGTGCAAGTCGCCCCGAGGGGGCGGGTGAGAGCGAGCAGTACTTC.

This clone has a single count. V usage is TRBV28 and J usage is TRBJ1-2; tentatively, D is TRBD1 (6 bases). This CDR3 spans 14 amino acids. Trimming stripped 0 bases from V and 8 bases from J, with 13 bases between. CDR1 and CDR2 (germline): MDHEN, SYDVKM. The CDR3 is CASSLWGQGVGYTF. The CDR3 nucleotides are TGTGCCAGCAGTTTATGGGGACAAGGGGTAGGCTACACCTTC.

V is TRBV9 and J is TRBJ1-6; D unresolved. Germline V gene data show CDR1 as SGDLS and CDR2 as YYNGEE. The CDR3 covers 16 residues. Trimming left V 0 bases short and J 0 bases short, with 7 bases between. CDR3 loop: CASSVGLSSYNSPLHF. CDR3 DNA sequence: TGTGCCAGCAGCGTAGGACTCAGCTCCTATAATTCACCCCTCCACTTT.

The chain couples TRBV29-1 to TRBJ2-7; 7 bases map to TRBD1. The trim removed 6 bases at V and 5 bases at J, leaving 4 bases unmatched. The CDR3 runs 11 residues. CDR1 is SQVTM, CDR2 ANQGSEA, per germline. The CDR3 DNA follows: TGCAGCGTAGCTACAGGGGACGAGCAGTACTTC. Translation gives CSVATGDEQYF.

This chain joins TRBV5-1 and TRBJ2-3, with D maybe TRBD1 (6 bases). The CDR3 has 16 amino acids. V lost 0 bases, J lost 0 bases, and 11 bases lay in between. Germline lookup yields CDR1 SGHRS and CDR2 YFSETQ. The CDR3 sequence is CASSLGGLASTDTQYF. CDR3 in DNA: TGCGCCAGCAGCTTGGGGGGGCTAGCTAGCACAGATACGCAGTATTTT.

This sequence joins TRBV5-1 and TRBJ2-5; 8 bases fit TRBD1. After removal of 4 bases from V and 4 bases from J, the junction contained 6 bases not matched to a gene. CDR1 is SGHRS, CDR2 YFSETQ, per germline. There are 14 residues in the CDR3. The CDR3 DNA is TGCGCCAGCAGCGTGACAGGGGAAGGAGAGACCCAGTACTTC. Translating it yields CASSVTGEGETQYF.

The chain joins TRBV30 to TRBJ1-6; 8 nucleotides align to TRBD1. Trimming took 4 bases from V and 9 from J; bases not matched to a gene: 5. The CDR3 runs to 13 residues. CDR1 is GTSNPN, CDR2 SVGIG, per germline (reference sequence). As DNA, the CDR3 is TGTGCCTGGACAGGGGGCTTTGGTTCACCCCTCCACTTT. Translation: CAWTGGFGSPLHF.